Included here is one TCR beta chain sequence, with context. Its target is not known. Germline CDR1 is GTSNPN and CDR2 is SVGIG (reference sequence). This CDR3 has 15 residues. Trimming removed 1 base from V and 4 bases from J; junction bases left unmatched: 6. This entry is derived from a study of cytomegalovirus exposure and HLA in healthy donors. Study outcomes and limitations: Presence/absence analysis assumed near-uniform sequencing depth across donors.

The PCR ran on 60 Vbeta and 13 Jbeta primers. TCRdb's table, derived via immunoSEQ multiplex PCR, lists solely in-frame clones and lacks some. The sample has under 150,000 clones; around three quarters are singletons. The sequencing sample was made of PBMCs. This chain joins TRBV30 and TRBJ2-7; 11 bases agree with TRBD2. The receptor's source is a woman aged 40 to 50 in good health and CMV-seropositive. CDR3 in amino acids: CAWSGLAGKDYEQYF. The CDR3 DNA sequence: TGTGCCTGGAGTGGACTAGCGGGAAAGGATTACGAGCAGTACTTC. The complete variable domain, with remaining parts taken from reference TRBV30 and TRBJ2-7, reads SQTIHQWPATLVQPVGSPLSLECTVEGTSNPNLYWYRQAAGRGLQLLFYSVGIGQISSEVPQNLSASRPQDRQFILSSKKLLLSDSGFYLCAWSGLAGKDYEQYFGPGTRLTVT.